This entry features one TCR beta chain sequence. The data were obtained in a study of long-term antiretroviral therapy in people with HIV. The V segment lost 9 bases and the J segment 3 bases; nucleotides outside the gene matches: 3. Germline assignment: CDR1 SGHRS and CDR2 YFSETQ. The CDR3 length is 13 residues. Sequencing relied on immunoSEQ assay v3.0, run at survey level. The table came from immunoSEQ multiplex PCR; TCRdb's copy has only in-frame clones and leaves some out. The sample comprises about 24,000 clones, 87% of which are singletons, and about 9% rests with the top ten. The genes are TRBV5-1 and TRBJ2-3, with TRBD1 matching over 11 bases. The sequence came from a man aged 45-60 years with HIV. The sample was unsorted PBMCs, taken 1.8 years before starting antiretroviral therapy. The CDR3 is CATGTGGTDTQYF. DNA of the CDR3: TGCGCCACCGGGACAGGGGGGACAGATACGCAGTATTTT. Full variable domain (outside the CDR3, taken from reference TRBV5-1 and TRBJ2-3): KAGVTQTPRYLIKTRGQQVTLSCSPISGHRSVSWYQQTPGQGLQFLFEYFSETQRNKGNFPGRFSGRQFSNSRSEMNVSTLELGDSALYLCATGTGGTDTQYFGPGTRLTVL.